The 26 T cell receptor beta chains below come from one sample, sequenced in a study of PD-L1 blockade in urothelial cancer. Measured with immunoSEQ multiplex PCR; TCRdb has only the in-frame clones, and not every one. The repertoire holds approximately 39,000 clones, with 80% to 90% as singletons. Sequenced material: PBMCs, taken around atezolizumab (anti-PD-L1) treatment. All receptors come from a man aged 55 to 70 with urothelial cancer.

The chain joins TRBV10-1 to TRBJ2-1; 7 nucleotides line up with TRBD2. V lost 8 bases and J lost 0; bases outside the gene matches: 10. The germline gives CDR1 WNHNN, CDR2 SYGVQD (reference sequence). The CDR3 contains 16 residues. The CDR3 reads CASSSGTHSSYNEQFF. CDR3 nucleotide sequence: TGCGCCAGCTCTAGCGGTACACACAGCTCCTACAATGAGCAGTTCTTC.

The chain employs TRBV18 and TRBJ2-2, with 10 bases identical to TRBD2. Germline V CDR1 and CDR2: KGHSH, LQKENI. V lost 5 bases to trimming and J lost 0 bases; unmatched junction nucleotides: 6. This CDR3 has 17 residues. CDR3 region: CASSTLAGGSNTGELFF. The DNA for the CDR3 is TGTGCCAGCTCAACCTTAGCGGGAGGCTCGAACACCGGGGAGCTGTTTTTT. The full variable domain, its missing parts supplied by reference TRBV18 and TRBJ2-2, is NAGVMQNPRHLVRRRGQEARLRCSPMKGHSHVYWYRQLPEEGLKFMVYLQKENIIDESGMPKERFSAEFPKEGPSILRIQQVVRGDSAAYFCASSTLAGGSNTGELFFGEGSRLTVL.

This chain's CDR3 is CASSSAGGVNTEAFF. The CDR3 nucleotides are TGTGCCAGCAGTTCCGCGGGAGGGGTGAACACTGAAGCTTTCTTT. V usage is TRBV28 and J usage is TRBJ1-1, with D possibly TRBD1 on 5 matching bases. Between the trimmed V and J ends, which lost 4 bases and 0 bases, there was a span of 12 bases. This CDR3 is 15 amino acids long. Germline V lookup: CDR1 MDHEN, CDR2 SYDVKM.

The chain recombines TRBV30 with TRBJ2-5; no definite D call. With 0 bases removed from V and 2 bases from J, the gap between germline ends came to 7 bases. This CDR3 has 13 amino acids. CDR1 and CDR2 from the germline V gene are GTSNPN and SVGIG (reference sequence). The CDR3 coding sequence is TGTGCCTGGAGTGTACAGATTCAAGAGACCCAGTACTTC. Translation gives CAWSVQIQETQYF. The variable domain in full, completed from reference TRBV30 and TRBJ2-5, reads SQTIHQWPATLVQPVGSPLSLECTVEGTSNPNLYWYRQAAGRGLQLLFYSVGIGQISSEVPQNLSASRPQDRQFILSSKKLLLSDSGFYLCAWSVQIQETQYFGPGTRLLVL.

The V and J genes are TRBV6-1 and TRBJ2-1; D is undetermined. V lost 3 bases, J lost 11 bases, and 23 bases lay in between. The V gene's germline CDR1 is MNHNS and CDR2 SASEGT. The CDR3 runs 16 residues. In DNA, the CDR3 is TGTGCCAGCAGTGAGACCGGCAGTAGCTCGGTGGCCCAGCAGTTCTTC. This encodes CASSETGSSSVAQQFF.

There are a few counts of this clone. This sequence joins TRBV7-3 and TRBJ1-1, with D unresolved. The germline gives CDR1 SGHTA, CDR2 FQGTGA. V was shortened by 5 bases and J by 5 bases, with 18 bases between the two germline ends. The CDR3 consists of 15 residues. The CDR3 nucleotides read TGTGCCAGCAGCCCCTACTCAGGTGAACAGACTGAAGCTTTCTTT. It translates to CASSPYSGEQTEAFF.

The genes are TRBV7-2 and TRBJ2-7; 8 nucleotides line up with TRBD2. The CDR3 length is 14 residues. J was trimmed by 3 bases and V by 4 bases; bases with no gene match: 5. Germline values: CDR1 SGHTA, CDR2 FQGNSA. CDR3 region: CASSSRGGIYEQYF. CDR3 coding DNA: TGTGCCAGCAGCTCCCGCGGGGGGATCTACGAGCAGTACTTC.

The J gene is TRBJ2-7, the V gene TRBV19, with a weak D call TRBD2 (5 bases). Germline V gene data show CDR1 as LNHDA and CDR2 as SQIVND (reference sequence). Deletions cut 4 bases from V and 7 bases from J, with 17 bases between. CDR3 length equals 14 residues. The DNA of the CDR3 is TGTGCCAGTAGTAAAGATCTACCCGGGGATGAGCAGTACTTC. Amino acids: CASSKDLPGDEQYF. The full variable domain, with the rest looked up from reference TRBV19 and TRBJ2-7, is DGGITQSPKYLFRKEGQNVTLSCEQNLNHDAMYWYRQDPGQGLRLIYYSQIVNDFQKGDIAEGYSVSREKKESFPLTVTSAQKNPTAFYLCASSKDLPGDEQYFGPGTRLTVT.

The chain links TRBV9 to TRBJ2-3; 9 bases are a match to TRBD2. Trimming at V came to 3 bases and at J to 6 bases, leaving 11 bases not matched to a gene. The length of the CDR3 is 16 residues. CDR1 and CDR2 from the germline V gene are SGDLS and YYNGEE. The CDR3 loop reads CASSDIAGEFADTQYF. In DNA, the CDR3 is TGTGCCAGCAGCGACATAGCGGGAGAATTTGCCGATACGCAGTATTTT.

The chain links TRBV2 to TRBJ2-1, with TRBD2 as a possible D gene (6 bases). This CDR3 region has 14 residues. Germline values: CDR1 SNHLY, CDR2 FYNNEI. Trimming pared 4 bases from V and 6 bases from J, leaving 13 bases between. The CDR3 loop is CASSARGQLNEQFF. The CDR3 DNA sequence: TGTGCCAGCAGTGCGCGGGGTCAACTCAATGAGCAGTTCTTC.

This chain uses TRBV9 with TRBJ2-5; TRBD1 might be the D (8 bases). V shed 4 bases and J shed 5 bases, with 12 bases lying between them. Germline V gene sequence: CDR1 SGDLS, CDR2 YYNGEE. The length of the CDR3 is 13 residues. CDR3 bases: TGTGCCAGCAGCACACAGGGGGGGGAGACCCAGTACTTC. This gives the protein CASSTQGGETQYF.

V usage is TRBV4-3 and J usage is TRBJ2-1; D is possibly TRBD1 (6 bases). CDR3 length equals 17 residues. Germline CDR1 LGHNA, CDR2 YSLEER. Between the trimmed V and J ends, which lost 0 bases and 1 base, there was a span of 13 bases. CDR3 in amino acids: CASSQDSTRGSYNEQFF. The CDR3 DNA follows: TGCGCCAGCAGCCAAGATAGCACCAGGGGATCCTACAATGAGCAGTTCTTC.

The rearrangement joins TRBV25-1 to TRBJ2-2; D is uncertain. V was pared by 1 base and J by 5 bases, with 8 bases between. The CDR3 sequence is 14 residues long. From germline, CDR1 is MGHDK and CDR2 SYGVNS. CDR3 protein: CASSEFYGTGELFF. The CDR3 DNA sequence: TGTGCCAGCAGTGAATTCTACGGGACCGGGGAGCTGTTTTTT.

V and J are TRBV7-9 and TRBJ2-1; the D gene is possibly TRBD2 (6 bases). Germline CDR1 and CDR2: SEHNR and FQNEAQ (reference sequence). The CDR3 has 16 residues. V shed 3 bases and J shed 4 bases, with 16 bases lying between them. CDR3 sequence (DNA): TGTGCCAGCAGCTTCTTTAGCCGGGAGAGGTACAATGAGCAGTTCTTC. Protein sequence: CASSFFSRERYNEQFF.

V is TRBV10-2 and J is TRBJ2-6, with 11 bases identical to TRBD1. J lost 4 bases, V lost 6 bases, and 17 bases had no gene match. The length of the CDR3 is 20 residues. Per germline, CDR1 WSHSY and CDR2 SAAADI. The CDR3 DNA is TGCGCCAGCAGGGCCGCGTATTTCGGGACAGGGGGGAGCGGGGCCAACGTCCTGACTTTC. Translating it yields CASRAAYFGTGGSGANVLTF.

This clone was counted once. The chain couples TRBV5-8 to TRBJ2-1; 10 nucleotides align to TRBD2. Trimming cost V 0 bases and J 6 bases; bases outside gene matches: 6. This CDR3 spans 16 amino acids. In germline, CDR1 is SGHTS, CDR2 YDEGEE. This CDR3 reads CASSLAVKREGNEQFF. Here the CDR3 DNA reads TGTGCCAGCAGCTTGGCCGTTAAGCGGGAGGGCAATGAGCAGTTCTTC.

CDR3 amino acids: CASSLLAWGVGGTEAFF. CDR3 nucleotides: TGTGCCAGCAGTTTATTGGCCTGGGGTGTCGGGGGGACTGAAGCTTTCTTT. This sequence joins TRBV28 and TRBJ1-1, with a tentative D call TRBD1 (5 bases). The V gene lost 1 base and the J gene lost 5 bases, with 20 bases spanning the gap. This CDR3 contains 17 residues. Germline CDR1 is MDHEN and CDR2 is SYDVKM.

The V call is TRBV9, the J call TRBJ2-1; D not resolved. Trimming stripped 4 bases from V and 9 bases from J, with 11 bases between. Germline V gives CDR1 SGDLS, CDR2 YYNGEE. The length of the CDR3 is 12 residues. The CDR3 DNA reads TGTGCCAGCAGCTGGTCGGGTGGTGAGCAGTTCTTC. Translating gives CASSWSGGEQFF.

This rearrangement joins TRBV9 to TRBJ1-2; 8 bases are a match to TRBD1. The CDR3 loop spans 14 amino acids. V shed 2 bases and J 7 bases; nucleotides not matched to a gene: 7. Germline V lookup: CDR1 SGDLS, CDR2 YYNGEE. CDR3 amino acids: CASSVLTGGGGYTF. Written as DNA, the CDR3 is TGTGCCAGCAGCGTCTTAACAGGGGGTGGTGGCTACACCTTC.

This chain connects TRBV10-3 to TRBJ2-5; a possible D gene is TRBD1 (6 bases). The CDR3 sequence is 13 residues long. Deletions cut 7 bases from V and 2 bases from J, with 11 bases between. Per germline, CDR1 ENHRY and CDR2 SYGVKD. In DNA, the CDR3 is TGTGCCATCACTAGGACAGAGCAAGAGACCCAGTACTTC. This translates into CAITRTEQETQYF.

V and J are TRBV21-1 and TRBJ1-1; the tabulated D call, TRBD1, remains unverified against the DNA. TRBV21-1 is listed as a pseudogene. The CDR3 sequence is 18 residues long. The CDR3 loop is CASSKEVPGDRGGTEAFF. CDR3 coding DNA: TGTGCCAGCAGTAAAGAGGTCCCGGGGGACAGGGGGGGCACTGAAGCTTTCTTT.

This sequence joins TRBV13 and TRBJ2-7; 9 bases map to TRBD1. Trimming took 5 bases from V and 2 from J; bases not matched to a gene: 7. This CDR3 comprises 15 residues. Germline-derived CDR1 and CDR2 are PRHDT and FYEKMQ (reference sequence). The CDR3 sequence is CASSPGQGITYEQYF. In nucleotides, the CDR3 is TGTGCCAGCAGCCCCGGACAGGGGATCACCTACGAGCAGTACTTC.

This chain connects TRBV10-1 to TRBJ2-7; 7 bases line up with TRBD1. This CDR3 has 13 residues. Germline values: CDR1 WNHNN, CDR2 SYGVQD (reference sequence). Trimming took 2 bases from V and 3 from J; bases not matched to a gene: 1. For the CDR3, the DNA is TGCGCCAGCAGTGAGGGACAGGACTACGAGCAGTACTTC. Translated, it gives CASSEGQDYEQYF.

V gene TRBV5-8 combines with J gene TRBJ2-7, with 7 bases matching TRBD1. Germline V gene data show CDR1 as SGHTS and CDR2 as YDEGEE. The CDR3 totals 16 residues. V shed 4 bases and J 2 bases; nucleotides not matched to a gene: 12. The CDR3 DNA reads TGTGCCAGCAGCCCCTCAAGAGACAGGGAAACCTACGAGCAGTACTTC. This gives the protein CASSPSRDRETYEQYF.

This chain connects TRBV28 to TRBJ1-2, with D possibly matching TRBD1 (5 bases). CDR1 and CDR2 (germline): MDHEN, SYDVKM. The CDR3 runs to 14 residues. Trimming removed 2 bases at V and 4 bases at J, with 11 bases between. The CDR3 spells CASSLRGYGYGYTF. The DNA for the CDR3 is TGTGCCAGCAGTTTACGGGGGTATGGCTATGGCTACACCTTC.

The J gene is TRBJ2-7, the V gene TRBV28; TRBD2 matches at 7 bases. Trimming at V came to 3 bases and at J to 3 bases, leaving 2 bases not matched to a gene. The CDR3 loop spans 13 amino acids. The V gene's germline CDR1 is MDHEN and CDR2 SYDVKM. CDR3 loop: CASSLGTNYEQYF. For the CDR3, the DNA is TGTGCCAGCAGTTTGGGGACTAACTACGAGCAGTACTTC.